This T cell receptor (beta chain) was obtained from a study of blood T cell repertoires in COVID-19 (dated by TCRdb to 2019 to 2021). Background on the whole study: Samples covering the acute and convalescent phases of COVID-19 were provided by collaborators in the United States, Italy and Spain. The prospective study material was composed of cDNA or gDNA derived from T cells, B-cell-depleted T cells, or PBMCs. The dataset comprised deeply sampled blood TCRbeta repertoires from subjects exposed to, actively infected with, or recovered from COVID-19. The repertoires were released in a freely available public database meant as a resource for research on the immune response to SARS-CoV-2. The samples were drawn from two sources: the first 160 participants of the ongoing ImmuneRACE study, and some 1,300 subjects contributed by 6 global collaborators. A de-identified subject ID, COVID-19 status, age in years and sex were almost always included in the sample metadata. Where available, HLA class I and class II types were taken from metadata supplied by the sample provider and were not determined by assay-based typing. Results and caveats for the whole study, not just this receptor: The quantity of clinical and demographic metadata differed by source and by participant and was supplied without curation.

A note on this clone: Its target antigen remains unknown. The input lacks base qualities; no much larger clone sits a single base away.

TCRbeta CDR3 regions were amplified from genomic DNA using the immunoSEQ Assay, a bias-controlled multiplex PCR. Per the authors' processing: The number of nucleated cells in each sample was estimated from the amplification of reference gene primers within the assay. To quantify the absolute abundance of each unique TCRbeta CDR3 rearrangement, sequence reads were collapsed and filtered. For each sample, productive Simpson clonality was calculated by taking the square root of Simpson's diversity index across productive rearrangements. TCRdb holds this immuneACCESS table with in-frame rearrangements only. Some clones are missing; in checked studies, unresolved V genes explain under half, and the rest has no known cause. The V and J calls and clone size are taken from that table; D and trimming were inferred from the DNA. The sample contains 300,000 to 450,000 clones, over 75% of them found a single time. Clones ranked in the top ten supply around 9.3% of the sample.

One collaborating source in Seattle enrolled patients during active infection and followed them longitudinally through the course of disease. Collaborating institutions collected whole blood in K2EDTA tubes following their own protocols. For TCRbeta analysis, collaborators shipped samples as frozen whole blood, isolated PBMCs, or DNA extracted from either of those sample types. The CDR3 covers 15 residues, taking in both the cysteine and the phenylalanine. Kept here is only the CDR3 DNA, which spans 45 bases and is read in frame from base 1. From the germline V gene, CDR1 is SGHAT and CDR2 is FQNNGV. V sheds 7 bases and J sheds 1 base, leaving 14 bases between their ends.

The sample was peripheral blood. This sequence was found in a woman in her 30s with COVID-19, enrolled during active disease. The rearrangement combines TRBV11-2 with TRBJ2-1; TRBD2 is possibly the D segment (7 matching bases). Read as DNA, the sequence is TGTGCCAGCACCCAGGGGCGGGGGTCCTACAATGAGCAGTTCTTC. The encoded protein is CASTQGRGSYNEQFF.